This T cell receptor beta chain comes out of a study of T cell changes during pregnancy in multiple sclerosis. The CDR3 covers 15 residues. V was pared by 7 bases and J by 4 bases, with 12 bases of the junction left unmatched. The germline CDR1 and CDR2 sequences are SNHLY and FYNNEI. Some clones are missing from TCRdb's copy, which holds only in-frame ones; the method was immunoSEQ multiplex PCR. The sample holds some 37,000 clones, around 94% seen once. J is TRBJ2-7 and V is TRBV2, with 8 bases aligning to TRBD2. Specimen: CD4+ T cells from peripheral blood mononuclear cells, collected before pregnancy. The TCR comes from a female donor with multiple sclerosis, enrolled in a pregnancy study. The CDR3 protein is CASKYSSGSGYEQYF. In nucleotides, the CDR3 is TGTGCCAGCAAATACTCCAGCGGGAGTGGGTACGAGCAGTACTTC.